This entry features one TCR beta chain sequence. This sample was included in a study of CD8 T cells in Susac syndrome. Trimming cost V 4 bases and J 0 bases, with 14 bases left between them. This CDR3 region has 16 residues. CDR1 is MNHEY and CDR2 is SVGAGI in the germline V gene. Healthy donors constituted the control group, matched for age and sex. After extraction with the RNeasy kit, roughly 0.45 to 1 ug of the RNA was reverse transcribed using random hexamers. TCRdb processed the immunoSEQ multiplex PCR reads anew with MiXCR; each CDR3 protein has one entry. The sample carries about 150,000 distinct CDR3 sequences, just over 90% recorded once.

The sequenced material came from CD4+ T cells from PBMCs. This chain connects TRBV6-5 to TRBJ2-3; perhaps TRBD1 as D (5 bases). This clonotype originated in a human donor in good health. The CDR3 nucleotides are TGTGCCAGCAGTTGGGGCTACGGAGCCAGCACAGATACGCAGTATTTT. Protein product: CASSWGYGASTDTQYF.